The clone carrying this T cell receptor beta chain has just a few counts. Its cognate antigen is unknown. The table came from immunoSEQ multiplex PCR; TCRdb's copy has only in-frame clones and leaves some out. The sample gives some 45,000 clones, more than 70% of which show up once; approximately 0.88% is in the top ten. Germline V gene data show CDR1 as SGHRS and CDR2 as YFSETQ. The V end lost 7 bases, the J end lost 6 bases, and 11 bases lay between the germline ends. The CDR3 has 13 amino acids. Starting 14 to 28 days after autologous transplant, ipilimumab 1 mg/kg was given. Dosing: nivolumab 3 mg/kg IV, weeks 1, 4, 7, 10, then every two weeks to week 26. This entry is derived from a study of ipilimumab plus nivolumab after autologous stem cell transplantation. About the study: Myeloma cases were transplant-naive high-risk or relapsed within 3 years post first autologous transplant.

Study-wide results and limits: Per the authors, repertoire, Treg and microbiota data justify further study.

The sequence was obtained from a male donor with multiple myeloma. The specimen comprised PBMCs, sampled in a trial of ipilimumab plus nivolumab as post-transplant consolidation. V gene TRBV5-1 combines with J gene TRBJ1-6; D is undetermined. The CDR3 DNA sequence: TGCGCCAGCGGGGTGTCTAGTAATTCACCCCTCCACTTT. Translation: CASGVSSNSPLHF. Full variable domain (missing parts from reference TRBV5-1 and TRBJ1-6): KAGVTQTPRYLIKTRGQQVTLSCSPISGHRSVSWYQQTPGQGLQFLFEYFSETQRNKGNFPGRFSGRQFSNSRSEMNVSTLELGDSALYLCASGVSSNSPLHFGNGTRLTVT.